Shown below are 15 T cell receptor beta chains from a single sample sequenced in a study of OX40 agonist ivuxolimab in advanced cancers. The protocol used for the library was the immunoSEQ multiplex PCR assay. This is the immuneACCESS table as TCRdb keeps it, with only in-frame sequences that have V and J called. A part of the clones is gone; compared with another copy, unresolved V genes explain less than half, and the rest is unexplained. This sample has 30,000 to 45,000 clones in its table, and about 80% of those were observed once. The ten largest clones take up 8% to 10% of the sample. This sample comprised CD4+ or CD8+ T cells sorted from blood, obtained in a trial of the OX40 agonist ivuxolimab. These receptors were taken from an adult with an advanced solid tumor such as melanoma, head and neck, liver or kidney cancer.

V usage is TRBV11-2 and J usage is TRBJ2-3, with 7 bases lining up with TRBD2. CDR1 is SGHAT, CDR2 FQNNGV, per germline. The CDR3 is 14 residues long. The ends lost 0 bases at V and 5 bases at J; junction bases unmatched: 2. The CDR3 loop is CASSLDGGGDTQYF. In DNA form, the CDR3 reads TGTGCCAGCAGCTTAGATGGGGGGGGAGATACGCAGTATTTT.

V gene TRBV4-2 combines with J gene TRBJ2-7, with 7 bases aligning to TRBD2. The CDR3 runs 16 residues. The V and J ends lost 4 bases and 5 bases, in that order; junction bases with no gene match: 14. Per germline, CDR1 LGHNA and CDR2 YNFKEQ. As DNA, the CDR3 is TGTGCCAGCAGCCCCTCGGGGGAGGGAGGGAGACACGAGCAGTACTTC. It is translated as CASSPSGEGGRHEQYF.

The V gene is TRBV18, the J gene TRBJ2-5; 9 bases match TRBD1. Trimming at V came to 2 bases and at J to 4 bases, leaving 11 bases not matched to a gene. Germline V lookup: CDR1 KGHSH, CDR2 LQKENI. This CDR3 spans 17 amino acids. DNA for the CDR3: TGTGCCAGCTCACCAATCGGACAGGGGACGGGTGGAGAGACCCAGTACTTC. Translating it yields CASSPIGQGTGGETQYF.

The J gene is TRBJ2-3, the V gene TRBV11-3; the match to TRBD2 covers 7 bases. CDR3 size: 14 residues. The V segment lost 8 bases and the J segment 2 bases; nucleotides outside the gene matches: 7. Germline V gene sequence: CDR1 SGHNT, CDR2 YENEEA. For the CDR3, the DNA is TGTGCCAGCTCAGCGGGGCCGAACACAGATACGCAGTATTTT. Its protein product is CASSAGPNTDTQYF. Using reference TRBV11-3 and TRBJ2-3 for the parts outside the CDR3, the full variable domain is EAGVVQSPRYKIIEKKQPVAFWCNPISGHNTLYWYLQNLGQGPELLIRYENEEAVDDSQLPKDRFSAERLKGVDSTLKIQPAELGDSAVYLCASSAGPNTDTQYFGPGTRLTVL.

The rearrangement joins TRBV11-2 to TRBJ2-1; a possible D gene is TRBD1 (5 bases). CDR1 SGHAT and CDR2 FQNNGV come from the germline V gene. V gave up 5 bases and J gave up 4 bases, with 15 bases separating them. The CDR3 consists of 15 residues. As DNA, the CDR3 is TGTGCCAGCAGCACCATTGGGGCCCTATACAATGAGCAGTTCTTC. This encodes CASSTIGALYNEQFF. Using reference TRBV11-2 and TRBJ2-1 for the parts outside the CDR3, the full variable domain is EAGVAQSPRYKIIEKRQSVAFWCNPISGHATLYWYQQILGQGPKLLIQFQNNGVVDDSQLPKDRFSAERLKGVDSTLKIQPAKLEDSAVYLCASSTIGALYNEQFFGPGTRLTVL.

The chain combines TRBV5-1 with TRBJ2-6; D may be TRBD1 (6 bases). Germline CDR1 SGHRS, CDR2 YFSETQ. CDR3 length: 14 residues. The V and J ends lost 3 bases and 2 bases respectively, with 6 bases between them. CDR3: CASSSGAGANVLTF. For the CDR3, the DNA is TGCGCCAGCAGCTCAGGGGCTGGGGCCAACGTCCTGACTTTC. Looking up the rest from reference TRBV5-1 and TRBJ2-6 gives the full variable domain: KAGVTQTPRYLIKTRGQQVTLSCSPISGHRSVSWYQQTPGQGLQFLFEYFSETQRNKGNFPGRFSGRQFSNSRSEMNVSTLELGDSALYLCASSSGAGANVLTFGAGSRLTVL.

This clone was recorded a few times. This chain joins TRBV5-4 and TRBJ2-5; 9 positions agree with TRBD2. Germline V gene data show CDR1 as SGHNT and CDR2 as YYREEE (reference sequence). Trimming cost V 5 bases and J 3 bases; bases outside gene matches: 5. This CDR3 is 14 amino acids long. CDR3 coding DNA: TGTGCCAGCAGTTCCCAGCGGGGGGAAGAGACCCAGTACTTC. This codes for CASSSQRGEETQYF.

CDR3 bases: TGTGCCAGCGCCCCCGGTGGTAGCAATCAGCCCCAGCATTTT. Protein product: CASAPGGSNQPQHF. The V call is TRBV11-2, the J call TRBJ1-5; no reliable D call. The germline V gene encodes CDR1 SGHAT and CDR2 FQNNGV. The CDR3 extends over 14 amino acids. Trimming took 8 bases from V and 0 from J, leaving 11 bases between them.

The chain is built from TRBV6-6 and TRBJ2-5, with 14 bases identical to TRBD2. This CDR3 is built from 16 residues. With 2 bases clipped from V and 4 bases from J, the junction kept 3 bases outside the gene matches. Germline CDR1 is MNHNY and CDR2 is SVGAGI (reference sequence). CDR3 region: CASSYLGTSGGETQYF. The CDR3 DNA follows: TGTGCCAGCAGTTACCTCGGGACTAGCGGGGGAGAGACCCAGTACTTC.

J is TRBJ2-7 and V is TRBV7-9; D is unclear. Trimming removed 0 bases at V and 5 bases at J, with 8 bases between. This CDR3 comprises 13 residues. From germline, CDR1 is SEHNR and CDR2 FQNEAQ (reference sequence). CDR3 protein: CASSLASFHEQYF. The CDR3 DNA sequence: TGTGCCAGCAGCTTAGCTAGCTTCCACGAGCAGTACTTC.

The chain couples TRBV5-1 to TRBJ2-3; 7 bases map to TRBD2. Germline V gene lookup returns CDR1 SGHRS and CDR2 YFSETQ. With 0 bases clipped from V and 3 bases from J, the junction kept 7 bases outside the gene matches. CDR3 length: 16 amino acids. The CDR3 DNA reads as TGCGCCAGCAGCTTGGGGTCGGGGGGAGGTACAGATACGCAGTATTTT. It specifies CASSLGSGGGTDTQYF.

This clone was counted a few times. The V call is TRBV2, the J call TRBJ2-2; 8 bases line up with TRBD1. The CDR3 totals 15 residues. Losses at the gene ends were 5 bases for V and 4 bases for J; bases not matched to a gene: 6. Germline V gives CDR1 SNHLY, CDR2 FYNNEI. Written as DNA, the CDR3 is TGTGCCAGCAGTCGACAGGGGCAGAGCACCGGGGAGCTGTTTTTT. Residues: CASSRQGQSTGELFF.

The chain links TRBV18 to TRBJ2-3, with a tentative D call TRBD1 (5 bases). The CDR3 consists of 14 residues. Between the trimmed V and J ends, which lost 9 bases and 2 bases, there was a span of 15 bases. The germline V gene has CDR1 KGHSH and CDR2 LQKENI. CDR3 sequence reads: CASYRSRTTDTQYF. In nucleotides, the CDR3 is TGTGCCAGTTACAGGTCGAGGACCACAGATACGCAGTATTTT.

The V and J genes are TRBV7-6 and TRBJ2-7; 8 bases are a match to TRBD2. The CDR3 sequence is 18 residues long. Germline lookup yields CDR1 SGHVS and CDR2 FNYEAQ. V shed 2 bases, J shed 2 bases, and the junction held 14 bases outside the gene matches. The CDR3 DNA sequence: TGTGCCAGCAGCTTAACTCTCGGGGACGCGGGGGGACCCTACGAGCAGTACTTC. Amino acid sequence: CASSLTLGDAGGPYEQYF. The entire variable domain, with the rest obtained from reference TRBV7-6 and TRBJ2-7, is as follows: GAGVSQSPRYKVTKRGQDVALRCDPISGHVSLYWYRQALGQGPEFLTYFNYEAQQDKSGLPNDRFSAERPEGSISTLTIQRTEQRDSAMYRCASSLTLGDAGGPYEQYFGPGTRLTVT.

This clone was recorded a few times. The rearrangement links TRBV4-1 to TRBJ2-3; D is unresolved. Germline CDR1 and CDR2: MGHRA and YSYEKL. V lost 4 bases and J 4 bases, leaving 9 bases between the germline ends. The CDR3 is made up of 13 amino acids. CDR3 protein: CASSRELADTQYF. The DNA of the CDR3 is TGCGCCAGCAGCCGCGAGCTAGCAGATACGCAGTATTTT.